The next 4 T cell receptor beta chains were all read from a single sample in a study of T-cell reconstitution after alpha-beta-depleted transplantation in children. Unique molecular identifiers were used to barcode this TCRbeta library. MiXCR was run by TCRdb on the PCR reads, yielding one entry per CDR3 protein. This table holds thousands of distinct CDR3 sequences, approximately 16% found once. The sample in question was PBMCs, mostly from graft donor cells, obtained 60 days after TCRalphabeta/CD19-depleted stem cell transplant. Receptors were obtained from a male patient aged 5 to 17 who had a stem cell transplant for acute myeloid leukemia, so the T cells may come from the graft donor.

About this clonotype itself: Since a much larger clone is just one base distant, this may be a read error. The V and J genes are TRBV20-1 and TRBJ2-7; possible D gene TRBD1, 5 bases. Trimming removed 8 bases at V and 3 bases at J, with 14 bases between. CDR3 length equals 12 residues. CDR1 and CDR2 (germline): DFQATT, SNEGSKA (reference sequence). The DNA of the CDR3 is TGCAGTACCTTCAGGGCCAGCTACGAGCAGTACTTC. This codes for CSTFRASYEQYF.

This clonotype was counted a few times. V is TRBV5-6 and J is TRBJ2-4; TRBD2 is a possible D gene (7 bases). Trimming took 4 bases from V and 0 from J, leaving 17 bases between them. The CDR3 is made up of 17 amino acids. CDR1 and CDR2 from the germline V gene are SGHDT and YYEEEE. CDR3 protein: CASSRTTGGLAKNIQYF. The DNA of the CDR3 is TGTGCCAGCAGCCGTACCACGGGGGGCCTAGCCAAAAACATTCAGTACTTC.

V and J are TRBV3-1 and TRBJ1-1, with D unresolved. The CDR3 is 12 amino acids. CDR1 is LGHDT, CDR2 YNNKEL, per germline (reference sequence). The V end was cut by 3 bases, the J end by 3 bases, with 5 bases between. The CDR3 loop reads CASSQAHTEAFF. CDR3 sequence (DNA): TGTGCCAGCAGCCAGGCACACACTGAAGCTTTCTTT. The whole variable domain, remainder taken from reference TRBV3-1 and TRBJ1-1, is DTAVSQTPKYLVTQMGNDKSIKCEQNLGHDTMYWYKQDSKKFLKIMFSYNNKELIINETVPNRFSPKSPDKAHLNLHINSLELGDSAVYFCASSQAHTEAFFGQGTRLTVV.

The chain has TRBV24-1 and TRBJ2-7; 10 positions match TRBD1. The length of the CDR3 is 16 residues. Germline loops: CDR1 KGHDR, CDR2 SFDVKD. The ends lost 3 bases at V and 2 bases at J; junction bases unmatched: 6. The CDR3 DNA is TGTGCCACCAGTGATAGACAGGGGGCAGACCCCTACGAGCAGTACTTC. Residues: CATSDRQGADPYEQYF.